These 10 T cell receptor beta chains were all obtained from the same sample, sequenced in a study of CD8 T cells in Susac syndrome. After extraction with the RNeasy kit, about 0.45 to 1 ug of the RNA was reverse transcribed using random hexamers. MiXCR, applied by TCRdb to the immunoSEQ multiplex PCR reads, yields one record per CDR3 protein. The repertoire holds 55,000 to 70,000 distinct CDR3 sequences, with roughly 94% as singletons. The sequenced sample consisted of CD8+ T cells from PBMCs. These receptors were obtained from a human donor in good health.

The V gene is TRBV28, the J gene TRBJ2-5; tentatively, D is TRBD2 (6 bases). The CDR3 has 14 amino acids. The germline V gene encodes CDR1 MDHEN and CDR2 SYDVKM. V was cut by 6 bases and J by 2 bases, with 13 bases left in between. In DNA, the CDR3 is TGTGCCAGCAGCCCCGGGACTCCTCAAGAGACCCAGTACTTC. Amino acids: CASSPGTPQETQYF.

CDR3 sequence reads: CASSAGPGNQPQHF. DNA of the CDR3: TGTGCCAGCAGCGCGGGTCCGGGCAATCAGCCCCAGCATTTT. The chain carries TRBV9 and TRBJ1-5; D call uncertain. Germline V gene data show CDR1 as SGDLS and CDR2 as YYNGEE. CDR3 length: 14 amino acids. Trimming removed 3 bases from V and 2 bases from J, with 9 bases in between. The variable domain in full, with the rest retrieved from reference TRBV9 and TRBJ1-5, is DSGVTQTPKHLITATGQRVTLRCSPRSGDLSVYWYQQSLDQGLQFLIQYYNGEERAKGNILERFSAQQFPDLHSELNLSSLELGDSALYFCASSAGPGNQPQHFGDGTRLSIL.

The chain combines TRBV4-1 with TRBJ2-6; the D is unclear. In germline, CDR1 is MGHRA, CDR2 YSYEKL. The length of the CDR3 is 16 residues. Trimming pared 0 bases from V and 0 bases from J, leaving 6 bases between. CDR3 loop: CASSQDWASGANVLTF. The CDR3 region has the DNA TGCGCCAGCAGCCAAGATTGGGCCTCTGGGGCCAACGTCCTGACTTTC.

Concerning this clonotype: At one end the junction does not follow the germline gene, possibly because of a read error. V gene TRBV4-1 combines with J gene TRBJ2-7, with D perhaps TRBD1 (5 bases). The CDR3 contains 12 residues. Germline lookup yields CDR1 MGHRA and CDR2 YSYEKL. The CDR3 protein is CASSQEGRDIHF. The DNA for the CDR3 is TGCGCCAGCAGCCAAGAGGGCAGGGATATACACTTC.

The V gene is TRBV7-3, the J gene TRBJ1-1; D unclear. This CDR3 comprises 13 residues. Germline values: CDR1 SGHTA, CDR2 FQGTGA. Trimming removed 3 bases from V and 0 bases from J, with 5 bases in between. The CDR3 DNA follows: TGTGCCAGCAGCTTCTCTATGAACACTGAAGCTTTCTTT. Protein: CASSFSMNTEAFF.

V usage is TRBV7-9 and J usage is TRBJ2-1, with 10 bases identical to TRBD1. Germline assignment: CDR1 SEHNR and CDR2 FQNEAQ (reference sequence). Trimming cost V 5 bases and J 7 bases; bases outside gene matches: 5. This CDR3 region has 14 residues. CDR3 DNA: TGTGCCAGCAGCCTGAGGACAGGGGGGAATGAGCAGTTCTTC. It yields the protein CASSLRTGGNEQFF.

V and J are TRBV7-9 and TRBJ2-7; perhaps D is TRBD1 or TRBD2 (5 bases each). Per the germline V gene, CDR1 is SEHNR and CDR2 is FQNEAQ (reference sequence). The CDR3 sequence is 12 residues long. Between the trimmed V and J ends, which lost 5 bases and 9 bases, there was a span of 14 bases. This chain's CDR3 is CASSLHGAGQYF. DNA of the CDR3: TGTGCCAGCAGCCTCCATGGGGCGGGGCAGTACTTC.

CDR3 DNA sequence: TGTGCCAGCAGTCCCGTGGGAGAGACCCAGTACTTC. Amino acid sequence: CASSPVGETQYF. This sequence joins TRBV12-3 or TRBV12-4 and TRBJ2-5; no clear D. The germline V and J ends were trimmed by 5 bases and 4 bases, with 8 bases remaining between them. The CDR3 runs to 12 residues.

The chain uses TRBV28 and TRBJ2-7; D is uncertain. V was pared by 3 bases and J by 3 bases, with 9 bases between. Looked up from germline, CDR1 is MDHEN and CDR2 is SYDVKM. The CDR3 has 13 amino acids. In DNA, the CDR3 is TGTGCCAGCAGTTTTAGCAGGCTCTACGAGCAGTACTTC. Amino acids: CASSFSRLYEQYF.

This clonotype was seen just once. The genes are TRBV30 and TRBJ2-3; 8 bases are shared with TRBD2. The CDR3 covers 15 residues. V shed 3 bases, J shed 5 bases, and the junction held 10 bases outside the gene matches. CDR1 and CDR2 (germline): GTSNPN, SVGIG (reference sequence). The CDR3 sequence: CAWSRGGSRGDTQYF. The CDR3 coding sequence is TGTGCCTGGAGCCGGGGGGGGTCCCGGGGAGATACGCAGTATTTT.